Sequencing of this TCR beta chain was carried out in a study of T cell repertoires in cytomegalovirus infection. Study as a whole: Recently identified HLA-C-restricted CMV epitopes were among the peptides used. Signatures in public TCR beta sequences pointed to both CMV infection and matching HLA type.

Via MiXCR, TCRdb re-called the reads, giving one row per CDR3 protein. Of about 470,000 distinct CDR3 sequences in the sample, about 44% are singletons; the top ten hold roughly two fifths. The CDR3 extends over 15 amino acids. Germline V lookup: CDR1 KGHSH, CDR2 LQKENI. Trimming stripped 3 bases from V and 1 base from J, with 12 bases between. Study-wide results and caveats: Based on cumulative public TCR beta family frequency, carriers of CMV plus the relevant HLA were identified. The ex vivo response was dominated by HLA-C-restricted CMV-specific TCR beta clonotypes.

As to this clonotype: Its target is not known.

The TCR sequence derives from a human donor in good health (CMV status not recorded). Some clones in this sample may be carry-over from other donors' samples. The sample here was cultured PBMCs, taken from culture after CMV antigen stimulation. The rearrangement uses TRBV18 and TRBJ2-5, with D maybe TRBD1 (5 bases). The CDR3 spells CASSPSTGSQETQYF. DNA of the CDR3: TGTGCCAGCTCACCCAGCACAGGTTCCCAAGAGACCCAGTACTTC. The entire variable domain, with the rest obtained from reference TRBV18 and TRBJ2-5, is as follows: NAGVMQNPRHLVRRRGQEARLRCSPMKGHSHVYWYRQLPEEGLKFMVYLQKENIIDESGMPKERFSAEFPKEGPSILRIQQVVRGDSAAYFCASSPSTGSQETQYFGPGTRLLVL.